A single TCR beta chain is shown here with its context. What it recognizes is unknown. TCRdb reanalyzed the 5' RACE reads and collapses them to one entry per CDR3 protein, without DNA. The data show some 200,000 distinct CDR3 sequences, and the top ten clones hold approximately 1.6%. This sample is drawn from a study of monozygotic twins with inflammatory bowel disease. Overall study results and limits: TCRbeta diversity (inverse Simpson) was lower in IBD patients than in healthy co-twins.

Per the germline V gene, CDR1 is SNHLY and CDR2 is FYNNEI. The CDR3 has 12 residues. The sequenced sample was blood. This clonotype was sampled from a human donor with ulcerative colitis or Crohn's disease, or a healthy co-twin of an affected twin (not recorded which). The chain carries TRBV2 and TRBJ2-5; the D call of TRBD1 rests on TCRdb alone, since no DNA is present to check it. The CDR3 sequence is CASSRDRETQYF.